Presented here are 9 T cell receptor beta chains from one specimen sequenced in a study of shared clonotypes between healthy human individuals (dated by TCRdb to the early 2020s). The receptor library was made with the immunoSEQ multiplex PCR assay. The table was pulled from immuneACCESS by TCRdb, which kept in-frame rearrangements only. Such tables lose some clones; where checked, under half of the loss comes from unresolved V genes, and the rest has no known cause. The sample data list about 2.3 million clones, and around 93% of these were observed just once. Of the sample, more than 0.35% is held by the ten largest clones. Sequencing input: naive CD4+ T cells from PBMCs. This specimen's cell subset or site label, interpreted: CD45RA+ positively selected. These receptors all stem from a young man in good health. Some clones in this sample may be carry-over from other donors' samples.

The CDR3 here is CASRTGGEGDSPLHF. CDR3 coding DNA: TGTGCCAGCAGGACAGGGGGCGAGGGTGATTCACCCCTCCACTTT. This chain links TRBV28 with TRBJ1-6; TRBD1 aligns across 10 bases. V was pared by 6 bases and J by 8 bases, with 7 bases of the junction left unmatched. The CDR3 covers 15 residues. Germline CDR1 and CDR2: MDHEN and SYDVKM.

This clone is a singleton in its sample. The chain combines TRBV6-5 with TRBJ2-1; D gene unclear. The V gene's germline CDR1 is MNHEY and CDR2 SVGAGI. V was cut by 0 bases and J by 4 bases, with 10 bases left in between. CDR3 size: 15 residues. The CDR3 DNA reads TGTGCCAGCAGTTACTCGGCGGCAAGATACAATGAGCAGTTCTTC. It is translated as CASSYSAARYNEQFF.

V is TRBV2 and J is TRBJ2-1; D unresolved. The germline V gene has CDR1 SNHLY and CDR2 FYNNEI. The CDR3 contains 16 residues. The V and J ends lost 3 bases and 0 bases respectively, with 12 bases between them. The CDR3 region is CASSDIGPSSYNEQFF. CDR3 nucleotides: TGTGCCAGCAGTGATATAGGCCCGAGCTCCTACAATGAGCAGTTCTTC.

The chain couples TRBV28 to TRBJ2-3; no definite D call. This CDR3 spans 14 amino acids. Germline assignment: CDR1 MDHEN and CDR2 SYDVKM. V was clipped by 8 bases and J by 0 bases, with 12 bases between them. The CDR3 loop is CASGLVGSTDTQYF. DNA of the CDR3: TGTGCCAGCGGCCTCGTGGGTAGCACAGATACGCAGTATTTT.

The chain employs TRBV5-1 and TRBJ1-2; unclear D gene. The germline V gene encodes CDR1 SGHRS and CDR2 YFSETQ. This CDR3 is 14 amino acids long. V shed 0 bases and J shed 8 bases, with 14 bases lying between them. The CDR3, as DNA: TGCGCCAGCAGCTTGGAATCGACCTCTCCGGGCTACACCTTC. This sequence encodes CASSLESTSPGYTF.

The rearrangement links TRBV6-1 to TRBJ2-3; 9 bases are a match to TRBD1. The CDR3 is 16 residues long. The V gene end was trimmed by 4 bases and the J gene end by 6 bases; junction bases not matched to a gene: 11. Germline CDR1 and CDR2: MNHNS and SASEGT. The CDR3 protein is CASSGYRGRQTDTQYF. The CDR3 DNA reads TGTGCCAGCAGTGGATACAGGGGGCGACAAACGGATACGCAGTATTTT.

This rearrangement joins TRBV2 to TRBJ1-3, with D possibly TRBD1 on 6 matching bases. The CDR3 covers 15 residues. V lost 5 bases to trimming and J lost 2 bases, with 13 bases between them. The V gene's germline CDR1 is SNHLY and CDR2 FYNNEI. DNA for the CDR3: TGTGCCAGCAGTCCTCCGGGGGCTCCTGGAAACACCATATATTTT. Protein product: CASSPPGAPGNTIYF.

A note on this clone: Other nucleotide sequences from this sample produce the same CDR3. The chain has TRBV5-1 and TRBJ2-7; 7 bases match TRBD1. The length of the CDR3 is 15 residues. Looked up from germline, CDR1 is SGHRS and CDR2 is YFSETQ. J lost 2 bases, V lost 0 bases, and 5 bases had no gene match. CDR3 sequence reads: CASSLGGTAAYEQYF. The CDR3 nucleotides read TGCGCCAGCAGCTTGGGGGGGACAGCCGCCTACGAGCAGTACTTC.

Concerning this clone itself: Different DNA sequences within this sample yield the same CDR3. This sequence joins TRBV11-3 and TRBJ2-2; no firm D call. The CDR3 runs 12 residues. Per germline, CDR1 SGHNT and CDR2 YENEEA. The V gene lost 3 bases and the J gene lost 6 bases, with 5 bases spanning the gap. The DNA of the CDR3 is TGTGCCAGCAGCTTGGTAGCCGGGGAGCTGTTTTTT. The encoded protein is CASSLVAGELFF.